This T cell receptor beta chain was profiled in a study of Ad26.COV2.S vaccination and SARS-CoV-2 variants (dated by TCRdb to the early 2020s). Turning to the overall study: Vaccine-arm donors came from COV1001, a multicentre, randomized, double-blind, placebo-controlled phase I-IIa trial of Ad26.COV2.S in healthy adults. Investigators did not know the trial group allocation while performing experiments and assessing outcomes. A total of roughly 30 samples were included in the TCR-sequenced set, comprising around 20 Ad26.COV2.S vaccine recipients, 5 placebo recipients and 8 SARS-CoV-2 convalescent individuals. TCRbeta repertoire sequencing served as the tool for gauging how specific and how broad the SARS-CoV-2-reactive T cell receptors were following Ad26.COV2.S vaccination. Trial participants were randomized into five groups of five: low-dose or high-dose Ad26.COV2.S given once or twice, or placebo on both occasions. Ad26.COV2.S was administered intramuscularly at a dose of 5x10^10 or 1x10^11 viral particles, either as one shot or as two shots given 56 days apart. Here is what the overall study found, with its caveats: Comparable non-spike TCR breadth was observed between vaccine and placebo recipients, consistent with only spike being contained in the vaccine. Compared with placebo recipients, Ad26.COV2.S recipients showed higher spike-specific TCR breadth (P = 0.0014). The study was not powered to compare responses between vaccine doses or regimens. The authors noted that the TCR breadth and depth analyses may have underestimated total T cell responses. After vaccination, substantial breadth of spike-specific CD8+ and CD4+ T cell responses was reported.

Reading the label with the study, this specimen's treatment or condition is: some 19 received Ad26.COV2.S at low or high dose, single or two shots; about 5 received placebo; per-sample allocation not given. For vaccine and placebo recipients, repertoires were sequenced using samples collected on day 63 after the first injection. In Cohort 1b, about two dozen adults aged 18-55 years were enrolled at a single site in Boston, USA, between 29 July and 7 August 2020. As a vaccine, Ad26.COV2.S was a replication-incompetent adenovirus type 26 vector that expressed a prefusion-stabilized SARS-CoV-2 spike protein derived from the original Wuhan strain. The immunoSEQ Assay was used to sequence TCRbeta CDR3 regions. After extraction, genomic DNA underwent amplification by bias-controlled multiplex PCR, followed by high-throughput sequencing. For the original study's pipeline: Collapsing and filtering of sequences were performed to quantify the absolute abundance of each unique TCRbeta CDR3 region. Usable DNA was measured by amplifying reference genes present in all nucleated cells, and TCRbeta template counts were normalized to that usable DNA to estimate T cell fraction. Repertoire TCRs were annotated as SARS-CoV-2-specific by exact matching of V gene, CDR3 amino acid sequence and J gene to a known reactive TCR set. MIRA supplied the reference SARS-CoV-2 TCR set, which was filtered for enrichment in COVID-19-positive ImmuneCODE repertoires so that public or cross-reactive TCRs were removed. Using the MIRA antigens, annotated TCRs were further analysed by specific ORF or by position within an ORF. Breadth was defined as the number of annotated unique rearrangements divided by the total number of unique productive rearrangements, and depth was defined as the summed frequency of the annotated unique rearrangements. Group comparisons of TCR breadth used two-sided Wilcoxon rank-sum tests. The source is immuneACCESS, and TCRdb retained only in-frame sequences with V and J called. Part of the clones is not carried over; for the studies checked, unresolved V genes explain less than half of this, and the remainder is unexplained. The V and J calls and the clone size are those of that table, but D and trimming were determined from the DNA. This sample gives some 350,000 clones in total; 90% of them show up just once. Together, the top ten hold 4.5% to 5.5% of the sample.

The CDR3 holds 13 amino acids from the cysteine to the phenylalanine. Only the CDR3 region is kept as DNA, spanning 39 bases read in frame from base 1. The germline V end is reduced by 7 bases and the J end by 8 bases; junction bases left unmatched: 10. From the germline V gene, CDR1 is SNHLY and CDR2 is FYNNEI. Notes on this clone: Its antigen is not yet known. No base quality values were provided; no much bigger clone lies one nucleotide off.

Recombination connected TRBV2 to TRBJ1-2; 7 junctional bases match TRBD1. This sequence originates from a person between 18 and 60 years old who received the Ad26.COV2.S COVID-19 vaccine or a placebo. The starting material was peripheral blood, obtained in a trial of Ad26.COV2.S vaccine versus placebo. The CDR3 region reads CASTKQGPGGYTF. The sequenced DNA: TGTGCCAGCACTAAACAGGGGCCGGGGGGCTACACCTTC.